A single sample gave rise to the 20 T cell receptor beta chains below, sequenced in a study of T cell responses to AZD1222 COVID-19 vaccine. Profiling relied on immunoSEQ multiplex PCR, and the TCRdb table lists in-frame clones only, not all of them. The sample lists some 150,000 clones, approximately 85% occurring once. This specimen was peripheral blood, taken 28 days after the second dose of the MenACWY control vaccine. The receptors derive from an adult who received the MenACWY meningococcal vaccine as a control.

The chain uses TRBV24-1 and TRBJ2-1; 7 bases match TRBD2. Germline lookup yields CDR1 KGHDR and CDR2 SFDVKD. The CDR3 covers 17 residues. The V gene end was trimmed by 3 bases and the J gene end by 5 bases; junction bases not matched to a gene: 12. The CDR3 region is CATSDPRVLAAHNEQFF. The CDR3 region has the DNA TGTGCCACCAGTGATCCCAGAGTGCTAGCGGCACACAATGAGCAGTTCTTC.

The V call is TRBV10-3, the J call TRBJ1-1, with TRBD1 matching 8 bases. This CDR3 comprises 15 residues. The junction had 3 bases not matched to a gene; V was cut back by 2 bases and J by 1 base. Per the germline V gene, CDR1 is ENHRY and CDR2 is SYGVKD. CDR3 nucleotides: TGTGCCATCAGTGAGGTAGGGACAGGGAACACTGAAGCTTTCTTT. Translated: CAISEVGTGNTEAFF.

This chain uses TRBV19 with TRBJ2-2, with 8 bases identical to TRBD1. CDR1 is LNHDA, CDR2 SQIVND, per germline (reference sequence). Trimming cost V 1 base and J 6 bases; bases outside gene matches: 4. CDR3 size: 15 residues. CDR3 sequence: CASSIVLTGAGELFF. The CDR3 coding sequence is TGTGCCAGTAGTATAGTTTTGACAGGGGCCGGGGAGCTGTTTTTT.

This chain joins TRBV14 and TRBJ2-3; D possibly corresponds to TRBD2 (5 bases). Per germline, CDR1 SGHDN and CDR2 FVKESK. This CDR3 has 14 residues. V lost 4 bases, J lost 2 bases, and 10 bases lay in between. CDR3 nucleotides: TGTGCCAGCAGCCCCGGACTTAACACAGATACGCAGTATTTT. Translating gives CASSPGLNTDTQYF.

The J gene is TRBJ2-7, the V gene TRBV7-3; D may be TRBD1 (5 bases). The CDR3 has 13 amino acids. Germline assignment: CDR1 SGHTA and CDR2 FQGTGA. With 1 base removed from V and 6 bases from J, the gap between germline ends came to 10 bases. The CDR3, as DNA: TGTGCCAGCAGCTTAAACAAGGGGCGCGAGCAGTACTTC. It encodes CASSLNKGREQYF.

This chain joins TRBV5-1 and TRBJ2-1; D is perhaps TRBD1 (5 bases). There are 14 residues in the CDR3. Trimming stripped 4 bases from V and 5 bases from J, with 13 bases between. CDR1 is SGHRS and CDR2 is YFSETQ in the germline V gene. CDR3 in DNA: TGCGCCAGCAGCCTCGGCCAGGGCAACAATGAGCAGTTCTTC. Translated, it gives CASSLGQGNNEQFF.

The chain joins TRBV18 to TRBJ1-1; maybe TRBD1 (6 bases). The CDR3 is made up of 14 amino acids. Trimming took off 3 bases at V and 5 bases at J, with 13 bases between the two ends. The germline CDR1 and CDR2 sequences are KGHSH and LQKENI. The CDR3 sequence is CASSPAGVETEAFF. The CDR3 coding sequence is TGTGCCAGCTCACCTGCAGGGGTTGAAACTGAAGCTTTCTTT. Supplemented by reference TRBV18 and TRBJ1-1, the full variable domain reads NAGVMQNPRHLVRRRGQEARLRCSPMKGHSHVYWYRQLPEEGLKFMVYLQKENIIDESGMPKERFSAEFPKEGPSILRIQQVVRGDSAAYFCASSPAGVETEAFFGQGTRLTVV.

The rearrangement joins TRBV6-6 to TRBJ1-4; D remains ambiguous. From germline, CDR1 is MNHNY and CDR2 SVGAGI (reference sequence). Trimming cost V 6 bases and J 8 bases, with 10 bases left between them. CDR3 length: 12 residues. CDR3 DNA: TGTGCCAGCAGCCATAGGAAGGAAAAACTGTTTTTT. This gives the protein CASSHRKEKLFF.

This clone was counted once. V is TRBV6-5 and J is TRBJ2-2; 7 nucleotides agree with TRBD2. Trimming removed 5 bases from V and 3 bases from J; junction bases left unmatched: 6. Germline V gene data show CDR1 as MNHEY and CDR2 as SVGAGI. The CDR3 runs 15 residues. The CDR3 nucleotides read TGTGCCAGCAGTATCCTGGGACTATACACCGGGGAGCTGTTTTTT. Amino acid sequence: CASSILGLYTGELFF.

This clone has only one observation. This chain links TRBV19 with TRBJ1-5, with 7 bases that match TRBD1. CDR1 LNHDA and CDR2 SQIVND come from the germline V gene (reference sequence). The CDR3 contains 15 residues. V dropped 11 bases and J dropped 5; count of bases not matched to a gene: 15. The CDR3 protein is CAGGGRGGRYQPQHF. Written as DNA, the CDR3 is TGTGCCGGAGGGGGCCGAGGGGGCCGTTATCAGCCCCAGCATTTT.

The chain is built from TRBV12-5 and TRBJ2-1; no clear D gene. Germline V CDR1 and CDR2: LGHNT, FRNRAP. The CDR3 has 13 residues. V lost 4 bases and J 8 bases, leaving 12 bases between the germline ends. The CDR3, as DNA: TGTGCTAGTGGTTCCCCCCAGGCGCATGAGCAGTTCTTC. The encoded protein is CASGSPQAHEQFF.

The chain couples TRBV11-2 to TRBJ1-2; no clear D. Germline CDR1 is SGHAT and CDR2 is FQNNGV. The V gene lost 5 bases and the J gene lost 3 bases, with 13 bases spanning the gap. The CDR3 is 14 residues long. The CDR3 loop reads CASSRISGDYGYTF. The CDR3 nucleotides are TGTGCCAGCAGCCGAATTAGCGGCGACTATGGCTACACCTTC.

This clone has only one observation. This chain links TRBV6-5 with TRBJ1-2; D remains ambiguous. V was cut by 3 bases and J by 7 bases, with 9 bases left in between. CDR3 length equals 12 residues. Germline-derived CDR1 and CDR2 are MNHEY and SVGAGI. The chain's CDR3 is CASSYWQVGYTF. The CDR3 DNA sequence: TGTGCCAGCAGTTATTGGCAGGTTGGCTACACCTTC.

The gene calls are TRBV4-2 and TRBJ2-3; possible D gene TRBD2, 5 bases. The V end was cut by 1 base, the J end by 3 bases, with 8 bases between. Germline CDR1 reads LGHNA; CDR2 reads YNFKEQ. This CDR3 has 14 amino acids. In DNA, the CDR3 is TGTGCCAGCAGCCAAGGACTATCGACAGATACGCAGTATTTT. Encoded protein: CASSQGLSTDTQYF.

The chain has TRBV7-3 and TRBJ1-1; no definite D call. The germline V gene has CDR1 SGHTA and CDR2 FQGTGA. The CDR3 is 15 amino acids. Trimming removed 2 bases at V and 3 bases at J, with 13 bases between. The CDR3 reads CASSLRGGSDTEAFF. The CDR3 bases are TGTGCCAGCAGCTTACGGGGAGGGAGTGACACTGAAGCTTTCTTT.

V usage is TRBV6-5 and J usage is TRBJ1-4; D unclear. The V gene's germline CDR1 is MNHEY and CDR2 SVGAGI. Trimming took off 1 base at V and 2 bases at J, with 8 bases between the two ends. The CDR3 length is 15 residues. The CDR3 nucleotides are TGTGCCAGCAGTTACTTCGGAGGGACTAATGAAAAACTGTTTTTT. Protein: CASSYFGGTNEKLFF.

The chain combines TRBV19 with TRBJ1-5, with 8 bases fitting TRBD1. Trimming removed 7 bases from V and 8 bases from J; junction bases left unmatched: 13. Germline V gene sequence: CDR1 LNHDA, CDR2 SQIVND (reference sequence). CDR3 size: 15 residues. The CDR3 DNA is TGTGCCAGTAACTCCGGACAGGGTATTTTCGAGCCCCAGCATTTT. Translation: CASNSGQGIFEPQHF.

This chain connects TRBV5-1 to TRBJ2-1; 9 bases fit TRBD1. The length of the CDR3 is 16 residues. Trimming at V came to 0 bases and at J to 9 bases, leaving 10 bases not matched to a gene. Germline V CDR1 and CDR2: SGHRS, YFSETQ. The CDR3 protein is CASSLDYRGLRAEQFF. In nucleotides, the CDR3 is TGCGCCAGCAGCTTGGACTACAGGGGGCTAAGGGCTGAGCAGTTCTTC.

The chain has TRBV13 and TRBJ1-6; D might be TRBD1 (6 bases). CDR3 length equals 11 residues. Trimming took 4 bases from V and 14 from J, leaving 9 bases between them. Germline CDR1 PRHDT, CDR2 FYEKMQ (reference sequence). The CDR3, as DNA: TGTGCCAGCAGCTCCCGACAGGCCCTCCACTTT. It specifies CASSSRQALHF.

The chain carries TRBV7-6 and TRBJ2-2; D is perhaps TRBD1 or TRBD2 (5 bases each). This CDR3 spans 15 amino acids. The V end was cut by 6 bases, the J end by 3 bases, with 14 bases between. The germline V gene has CDR1 SGHVS and CDR2 FNYEAQ. The CDR3: CASSPRQGHTGELFF. CDR3 DNA sequence: TGTGCCAGCAGTCCTCGTCAGGGACACACCGGGGAGCTGTTTTTT.